What follows is one T cell receptor (beta chain) and its context. The sample originates from a study of blood T cell repertoires in COVID-19. Looking at the study overall: Sites in the United States, Italy and Spain provided acute and convalescent COVID-19 samples. From T cells, B-cell-depleted T cells, or PBMCs came the material, which was cDNA or gDNA.

Germline CDR1 and CDR2: SEHNR and FQNEAQ (reference sequence). V dropped 5 bases and J dropped 5; count of bases not matched to a gene: 8. This CDR3 has 14 residues. Seattle's enrolled individuals joined amid active infection and were then monitored longitudinally. The method was immunoSEQ multiplex PCR; TCRdb's version includes in-frame clones alone and lacks a portion of them. The table records 200,000 to 300,000 clones, over 90% of them present only once. The origin of this receptor is a young man with COVID-19, enrolled during active disease. The chain employs TRBV7-9 and TRBJ1-2; 7 bases are shared with TRBD1. Sequencing was performed on peripheral blood. DNA of the CDR3: TGTGCCAGCAGCCTCCTACAGGGGACGTATGGCTACACCTTC. This sequence encodes CASSLLQGTYGYTF.